There are many counts of the clone carrying this TCR beta chain. As yet, its antigen is unknown. The CDR3 contains 11 residues. Trimming stripped 1 base from V and 6 bases from J, with 2 bases between. Both ends of each TCR cDNA library bore sample-specific barcodes. Using its own MiXCR run on the 5' RACE reads, TCRdb lists one record per CDR3 protein. The sample has 350,000 to 400,000 distinct CDR3 sequences; 28% are singletons. Six healthy women, forming three identical twin pairs, donated samples. All three twin pairs grew up together with likely shared infections and vaccines. This record belongs to a study of identical twins' blood T cells. Study outcomes and limitations: Top TCRbeta clonotypes were shared more with twin than unrelated donors.

The gene calls are TRBV12-3 or TRBV12-4 and TRBJ2-3; D remains ambiguous. The sample taken for sequencing was PBMCs. The source is a woman between 18 and 55 years old in good health. CDR3 DNA: TGTGCCAGCAGTTTAGAGGATACGCAGTATTTT. It is translated as CASSLEDTQYF.